A selection of T cell receptor beta chains follows, all from one sample in a study of Graves' ophthalmopathy and Graves' hyperthyroidism. TCRdb reprocessed the multiplex PCR reads via MiXCR and lists one record per CDR3 protein. The table lists under 800,000 distinct CDR3 sequences, roughly 20% of them singletons, with roughly 7.4% in the top ten. The sequenced sample was peripheral blood. These TCRs come from a woman aged 18-35 years with stable Graves' hyperthyroidism. Some clones in this sample may be carry-over from other donors' samples. Both conserved end residues are part of each CDR3. A D gene is named only where the DNA matches it firmly. Not all rows give a size; the values are once, few, many and, for expanded clones, a class.

V gene,J gene,clone size,D gene,CDR3 DNA,CDR3 protein
TRBV5-1,TRBJ2-5,many,TRBD2,TGCGCCAGCAGCTTGGGACTAGCGGGGATAGAGGTGGAGACCCAGTACTTC,CASSLGLAGIEVETQYF
TRBV11-1,TRBJ2-1,NA,NA,TGTGCCAGCAGCCCCGATGGAAATGAGCAGTTCTTC,CASSPDGNEQFF
TRBV6-1,TRBJ2-5,many,TRBD1,TGTGCCAGCAGCATGACAGGGCTGTCATGGGAGACCCAGTACTTC,CASSMTGLSWETQYF
TRBV11-2,TRBJ1-3,NA,TRBD1,TGTGCCAGCAGCTTAATCCCCGGGACAGGGGCGAGAAACACCATATATTTT,CASSLIPGTGARNTIYF
TRBV18,TRBJ2-5,NA,NA,TGTGCCAGCTCACCCGGACAAGAGACCCAGGACTTC,CASSPGQETQDF
TRBV6-2/TRBV6-3,TRBJ1-2,many,TRBD1,TGTGCCAGCATCTTAAACGTCGGACAGGGGGCTAGGAGCTACACCTTC,CASILNVGQGARSYTF
TRBV20-1,TRBJ2-7,NA,NA,TGCAGTGCCGACCAGATCAACGGGAGCGAGCAGTACTTC,CSADQINGSEQYF
TRBV28,TRBJ1-5,few,TRBD1,TGTGCCAGCAGAGCCGGGACAGGTCCCCAAGGGCCCCAGCATTTT,CASRAGTGPQGPQHF
TRBV5-1,TRBJ1-6,many,NA,TGCGCCAGCAGCAGGAACGAAGGGCTCTATAATTCACCCCTCCACTTT,CASSRNEGLYNSPLHF
TRBV30,TRBJ1-1,NA,NA,TGTGCCTGGAGTTTTGGACGGGGCACTGAAGCTTTCTTT,CAWSFGRGTEAFF
TRBV28,TRBJ2-7,NA,TRBD1,TGTGCCAGCAGTCTATCCGGGACAGGGGATTGGTCTGGGTACTACGAGCAGTACTTC,CASSLSGTGDWSGYYEQYF
TRBV28,TRBJ1-2,many,TRBD1,TGTGCCAGCAGTCCCACCCCCGACAGGGATCCGTACTATGGCTACACCTTC,CASSPTPDRDPYYGYTF
TRBV7-9,TRBJ2-5,many,NA,TGTGCCAGCAGCTTTAAAGGACAGACCTTGCAAGAGACCCAGTACTTC,CASSFKGQTLQETQYF
TRBV20-1,TRBJ2-5,many,TRBD1,TGCAGTGCGCCTGGACCGGGACAGGGGCCCCAAGAGACCCAGTACTTC,CSAPGPGQGPQETQYF
TRBV6-1,TRBJ1-2,NA,NA,TGTGCCAGCAGGAGAGCATGGGGGGAAGCTAACTATGGCTACACCTTC,CASRRAWGEANYGYTF
TRBV7-9,TRBJ1-3,many,TRBD1,TGTGCCAGCAGGGAGGGGGCCCGCTCTGGAAACACCATATATTTT,CASREGARSGNTIYF
TRBV6-2/TRBV6-3,TRBJ2-2,many,TRBD1,TGTGCCAGCAGTTATCGACAGGGGGGTAACGGGGAGCTGTTTTTT,CASSYRQGGNGELFF
TRBV6-1,TRBJ1-5,few,TRBD1,TGTGCCAGCGGAAGACAGGGAAATGGCAATCAGCCCCAGCATTTT,CASGRQGNGNQPQHF
TRBV9,TRBJ2-7,NA,TRBD2,TGTGCCAGCAGCGCCGGGACTAGCGGCACCTACGAGCAGTACTTC,CASSAGTSGTYEQYF
TRBV24-1,TRBJ1-2,NA,NA,TGTGCCACCAGTGAGGGTCCAGGCATCCTCTATGGCTACACCTTC,CATSEGPGILYGYTF
TRBV6-1,TRBJ1-2,few,TRBD1,TGTGCCAGCAGTGCGCTCCCGGGACAGGGGCTTGGCTATGGCTACACCTTC,CASSALPGQGLGYGYTF
TRBV4-1,TRBJ2-7,few,TRBD1,TGCGCCAGCAGCCTAACCTCAGGGGGCGAGCAGTACTTC,CASSLTSGGEQYF
TRBV12-3/TRBV12-4,TRBJ2-5,NA,TRBD2,TGTGCCAGTGCCCCGGGACTAGCGGGGGGGCAAGAGACCCAGTACTTC,CASAPGLAGGQETQYF
TRBV7-9,TRBJ2-7,many,TRBD1,TGTGCCAGCAGCCCTGACAGGGGTAGGTACGAGCAGTACTTC,CASSPDRGRYEQYF
TRBV7-3,TRBJ2-7,NA,NA,TGTGCCAGCAGCGCCCAAAAGGGTGACTCCTACGAGCAGTACTTC,CASSAQKGDSYEQYF
TRBV6-5,TRBJ1-1,many,NA,TGTGCCAGCAGTTACGCCCTAAGAGAGGAAGCTTTCTTT,CASSYALREEAFF
TRBV3-1,TRBJ1-6,NA,TRBD1,TGTACCAGCAGCCAGGGACAGCTTAATTCACCCCTCCACTTT,CTSSQGQLNSPLHF
TRBV5-1,TRBJ2-7,many,NA,TGCGCCAGCAGCTTGGTAGGTTCTGGCCCTTTC,CASSLVGSGPF
TRBV20-1,TRBJ2-5,NA,NA,TGCAGTGCTACCGACCCAAAGGCGAGGGAGCAGTACTTC,CSATDPKAREQYF
TRBV6-1,TRBJ1-2,NA,NA,TGTGCCAGCAGTGATGCTAGGGACATTAACTATGGCTACACCTTC,CASSDARDINYGYTF
TRBV7-2,TRBJ2-2,NA,NA,TGTGCCAGCAGCCGAGGGGGTTCCGGGAGGGAGCTGTTTTTT,CASSRGGSGRELFF
TRBV10-3,TRBJ1-5,many,NA,TGTGCCATCAGTCGAGAAAATCAGCCCCAGCATTTT,CAISRENQPQHF
TRBV5-1,TRBJ2-5,few,TRBD1,TGCGCCAGCAGTTCTAATAGCCGGACAGGGGGAAGAGAGACCCAGTACTTC,CASSSNSRTGGRETQYF
TRBV29-1,TRBJ1-1,once,NA,TGCAGCCTTACTGGAGGAGGGCCCAACACTGAAGCTTTCTTT,CSLTGGGPNTEAFF
TRBV28,TRBJ2-7,many,TRBD1,TGTGCCAGCACGGACACCACCGCCGGGACAGACTACTACGAGCAGTACTTC,CASTDTTAGTDYYEQYF
TRBV30,TRBJ1-1,NA,TRBD1,TGTGCCTTAGCCGGGACAGGGGATACTGAAGCTTTCTTT,CALAGTGDTEAFF
TRBV27,TRBJ1-5,NA,NA,TGTGCCAGCAGTTTGGATAAAGTCAATCAGCCCCAGCATTTT,CASSLDKVNQPQHF
TRBV20-1,TRBJ1-1,many,NA,TGCAGTGCCGTCGCCGTGGGACAAAGAAACACTGAAGCTTTCTTT,CSAVAVGQRNTEAFF
TRBV4-1,TRBJ1-5,few,NA,TGCGCCAGCAGCCACCTCGGGGAGAATCAGCCCCAGCATTTT,CASSHLGENQPQHF
TRBV6-5,TRBJ2-7,many,TRBD1,TGTGCCAGCAGTTACCGGGACAGCAACGAGCAGTACTTC,CASSYRDSNEQYF
TRBV6-2/TRBV6-3,TRBJ2-3,NA,NA,TGTGCCAGCAGTTACCCCCCCGAAACAGATACGCAGTATTTT,CASSYPPETDTQYF
TRBV11-2,TRBJ1-1,many,NA,TGTGCCAGCAGCGGAGAACAGGGTCCTACTGAAGCTTTCTTT,CASSGEQGPTEAFF
TRBV20-1,TRBJ1-3,NA,NA,TGCAGTGCTAGTCAAGGTTTGGCCCTCTCTGGAAACACCATATATTTT,CSASQGLALSGNTIYF
TRBV7-9,TRBJ1-2,NA,TRBD1,TGTGCCAGCAGCCAGGGGGACACCCTCTATGGCTACACCTTC,CASSQGDTLYGYTF
TRBV6-1,TRBJ2-2,few,NA,TGTGCCAGCAGTACAGGAAGCCCCGGGGAGCTGTTTTTT,CASSTGSPGELFF
TRBV6-1,TRBJ1-1,many,TRBD1,TGTGCCAGCAGTGAAGCGGGGGTTGGGACAGGGTTGGGGACTGAAGCTTTCTTT,CASSEAGVGTGLGTEAFF
TRBV6-1,TRBJ1-2,NA,NA,TGTGCCAGCAGTGTGGACTACTATGGCTACACCTTC,CASSVDYYGYTF
TRBV28,TRBJ1-5,many,TRBD1,TGTGCCAGCAGTTTATCCCGGGACAGGGACCAGCCCCAGCATTTT,CASSLSRDRDQPQHF
TRBV30,TRBJ2-4,many,NA,TGTGCCTGGAGTGTAATCGGGATAGCCAAAAACATTCAGTACTTC,CAWSVIGIAKNIQYF
TRBV12-3/TRBV12-4,TRBJ1-1,many,NA,TGTGCCAGCAGTTTGCCGGGAATGAACACTGAAGCTTTCTTT,CASSLPGMNTEAFF